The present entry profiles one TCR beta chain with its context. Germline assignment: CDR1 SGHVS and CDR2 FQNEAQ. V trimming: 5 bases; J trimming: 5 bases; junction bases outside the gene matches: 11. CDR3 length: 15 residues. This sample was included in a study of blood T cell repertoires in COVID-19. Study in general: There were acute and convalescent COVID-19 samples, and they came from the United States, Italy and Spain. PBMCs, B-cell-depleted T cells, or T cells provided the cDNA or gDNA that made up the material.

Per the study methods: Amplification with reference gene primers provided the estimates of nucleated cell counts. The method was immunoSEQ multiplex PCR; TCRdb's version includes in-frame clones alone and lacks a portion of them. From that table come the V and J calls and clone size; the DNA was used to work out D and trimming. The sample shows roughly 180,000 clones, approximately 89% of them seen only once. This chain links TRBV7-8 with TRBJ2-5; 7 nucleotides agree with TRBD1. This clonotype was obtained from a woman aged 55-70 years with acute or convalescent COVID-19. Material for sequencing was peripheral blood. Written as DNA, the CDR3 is TGTGCCAGCAGCGTAGACAGGGTAGTAGGGGAGACCCAGTACTTC. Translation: CASSVDRVVGETQYF.